This T cell receptor beta chain was observed in a study of beta chain features in type 1 diabetes. Points on this clone: Antigen specificity is unknown.

Using CD45RO/CCR7/CD25/CD127/CD95/CD27, CD4+ naive, central memory, regulatory and stem cell-like memory cells were sorted. The trim removed 8 bases at V and 2 bases at J, leaving 6 bases unmatched. The CDR3 is 14 amino acids. The V gene's germline CDR1 is MNHEY and CDR2 SMNVEV (reference sequence). Since all of the isolated RNA was reverse transcribed, expressed TCRB transcripts were what got sequenced. Clones were sequenced by immunoSEQ multiplex PCR, and TCRdb holds only the in-frame ones, with some missing. The table records about 330,000 clones, 8% to 13% of them present only once. Whole-study results and caveats: Cells with high TCR expression could be over-represented by cDNA sequencing.

This receptor was identified in a woman aged 25 to 39 in good health. The sequenced material came from naive CD4+ T cells from blood. V is TRBV27 and J is TRBJ2-1, with 7 nucleotides matching TRBD1. CDR3 bases: TGTGCCAGCTTCCCGCAGGGGGCCTACAATGAGCAGTTCTTC. Translation: CASFPQGAYNEQFF.